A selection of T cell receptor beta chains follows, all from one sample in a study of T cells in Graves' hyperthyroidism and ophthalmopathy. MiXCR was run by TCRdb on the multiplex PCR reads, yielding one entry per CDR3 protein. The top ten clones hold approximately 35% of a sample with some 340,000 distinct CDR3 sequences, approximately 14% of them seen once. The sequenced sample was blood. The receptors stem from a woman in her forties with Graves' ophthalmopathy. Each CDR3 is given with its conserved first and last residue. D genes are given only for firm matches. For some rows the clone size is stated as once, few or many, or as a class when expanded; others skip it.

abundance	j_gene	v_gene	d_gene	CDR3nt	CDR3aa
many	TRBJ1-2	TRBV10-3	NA	TGTGCCATCAGTGACCAGCGGGTTTATGGCTACACCTTC	CAISDQRVYGYTF
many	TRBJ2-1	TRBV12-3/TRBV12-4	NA	TGTGCCAGCAGCGTCCGCAATGAGCAGTTCTTC	CASSVRNEQFF
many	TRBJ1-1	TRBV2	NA	TGTGCCGGAAGGGGGTATATGAAGGCCGCTGAAGCTTTCTTT	CAGRGYMKAAEAFF
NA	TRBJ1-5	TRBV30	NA	TGTGCCTGGACGGGAAATAGCAGTCAGCCCCAGCATTTT	CAWTGNSSQPQHF
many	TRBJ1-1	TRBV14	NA	TGTGCCAGCAGCCAAGGAATTAAGGGGAGGATTGAAATGAACACTGAAGCTTTCTTT	CASSQGIKGRIEMNTEAFF
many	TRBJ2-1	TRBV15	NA	TGTGCCACCAGCAGAGAAGGGCCATACAATGAGCAGTTCTTC	CATSREGPYNEQFF
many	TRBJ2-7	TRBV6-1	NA	TGTGCCAGCAGTTCCCCCTTGGGCGGCTACGAGCAGTACTTC	CASSSPLGGYEQYF
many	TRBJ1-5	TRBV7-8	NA	TGTGCCAGCAGCTTGAGGATAGATAGCAATCAGCCCCAGCATTTT	CASSLRIDSNQPQHF
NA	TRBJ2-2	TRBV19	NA	TGTGCCAGTAGTATTCCCGTCCCGGACCCGAACACCGGGGAGCTGTTTTTT	CASSIPVPDPNTGELFF
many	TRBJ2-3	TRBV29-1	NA	TGCAGCGTTGTCCCGGATTTCACAGATACGCAGTATTTT	CSVVPDFTDTQYF
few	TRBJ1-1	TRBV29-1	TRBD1	TGCAGCGCCGAGGACAGGGGGCGAACTGAAGCTTTCTTT	CSAEDRGRTEAFF
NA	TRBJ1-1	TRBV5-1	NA	TGCGCCAGCAGCCTGAATACAGCTGAAGCTTTCTTT	CASSLNTAEAFF
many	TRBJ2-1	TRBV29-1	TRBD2	TGCAGCGTTGGGATTAGCGGGAGGTCTCATGAGCAGTTCTTC	CSVGISGRSHEQFF
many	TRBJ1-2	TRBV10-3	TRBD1	TGTGCCACTGGACAGGGACGCGGCTACACCTTC	CATGQGRGYTF
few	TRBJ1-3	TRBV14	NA	TGTGCCAGCAGCCAACAGGGGAATCGAAACACCATATATTTT	CASSQQGNRNTIYF
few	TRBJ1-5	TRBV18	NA	TGTGCCAGCTCACGAACAGGTACGGGTCAGCCCCAGCATTTT	CASSRTGTGQPQHF
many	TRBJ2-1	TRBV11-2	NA	TGTGCCAGCAGCGCTGACCCGGGGGATGAGCAGTTCTTC	CASSADPGDEQFF
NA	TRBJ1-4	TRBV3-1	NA	TGTGCCAGCAGCCGAGACCCCTTACTCGCTAATGAAAAACTGTTTTTT	CASSRDPLLANEKLFF
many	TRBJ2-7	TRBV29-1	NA	TGCAGCGTTGAGGGTGGGGGGCACGAGCAGTACTTC	CSVEGGGHEQYF
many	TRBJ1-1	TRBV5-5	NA	TGTGCCAGCAGCTTGGACGACCGGACGGGAGCTTTCTTT	CASSLDDRTGAFF
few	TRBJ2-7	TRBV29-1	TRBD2	TGCAGCGCGGTCGGGGAAGCGGGGGCCGCCTACGAGCAGTACTTC	CSAVGEAGAAYEQYF
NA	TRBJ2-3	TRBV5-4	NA	TGTGCCAGCAGCTTGGTTGGGGGGAGAGCAGGGACGCAGTATTTT	CASSLVGGRAGTQYF
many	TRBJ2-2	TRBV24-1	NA	TGTGCCACCAGTGACGCCCCATCCGACACCGGGGAGCTGTTTTTT	CATSDAPSDTGELFF
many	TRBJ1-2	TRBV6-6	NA	TGTGCCAGCAGTTACTCGAGGGCCGTCAACTATGGCTACACCTTC	CASSYSRAVNYGYTF
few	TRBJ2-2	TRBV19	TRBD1	TGTGCCAGTAGGTATAGGGGGCTTGGCACCGGGGAGCTGTTTTTT	CASRYRGLGTGELFF
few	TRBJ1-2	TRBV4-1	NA	TGCGCCAGCAGCCAAGATCAGGGAAGGTATGGCTACACCTTC	CASSQDQGRYGYTF
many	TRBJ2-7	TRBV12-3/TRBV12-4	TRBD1	TGTGCCAGCAGCCCCGGGACAGGGAACGAGCAGTACTTC	CASSPGTGNEQYF
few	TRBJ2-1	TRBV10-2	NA	TGCGCCAGCAGCCAGAGTCCAAGGCAGTTCTTC	CASSQSPRQFF
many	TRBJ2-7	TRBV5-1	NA	TGCGCCAGCAGCTTGGGGCCAGGCTTCTACGAGCAGTACTTC	CASSLGPGFYEQYF
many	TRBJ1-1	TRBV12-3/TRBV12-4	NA	TGTGCCAGCAGTTTGTACTCCCGTGGGACTGAAGCTTTCTTT	CASSLYSRGTEAFF
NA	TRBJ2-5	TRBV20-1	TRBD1	TGCAGTGCTAGATCCTATGAGGGGGCAGGAGAGCAAGAGACCCAGTACTTC	CSARSYEGAGEQETQYF
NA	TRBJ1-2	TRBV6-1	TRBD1	TGTGCCAGCAGTGAGACCGGGACAGATAACTATGGCTACACCTTC	CASSETGTDNYGYTF
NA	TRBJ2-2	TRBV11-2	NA	TGTGCCAGCAGCTTCTACCCCCGGGGGCTCAGTATATCGGACACCGGGGAGCTGTTTTTT	CASSFYPRGLSISDTGELFF
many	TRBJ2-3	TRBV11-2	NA	TGTGCCAGCAGCTTAGTCCCCCACCCGACAGCCACAGATACGCAGTATTTT	CASSLVPHPTATDTQYF
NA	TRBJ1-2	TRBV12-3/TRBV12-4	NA	TGTGCCAGCAGACAGTATAGAGACAATAACTATGGCTACACCTTC	CASRQYRDNNYGYTF
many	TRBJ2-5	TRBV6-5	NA	TGTGCCAGCAGTTACGAACCGGTATTCGCGGAGACCCAGTACTTC	CASSYEPVFAETQYF
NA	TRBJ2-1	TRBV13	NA	TGTGCCAGCAGCTTAGCGTTCCCGGCAGGCTACAATGAGCAGTTCTTC	CASSLAFPAGYNEQFF
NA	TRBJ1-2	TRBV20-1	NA	TGCAGTGCTAGAGATCAGCGGAACTATGGCTACACCTTC	CSARDQRNYGYTF
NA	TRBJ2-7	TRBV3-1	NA	TGTGCCAGCAGCCACCAACCGGGGAGTTTCGAGCAGTACTTC	CASSHQPGSFEQYF
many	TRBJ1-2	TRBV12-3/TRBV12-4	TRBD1	TGTGCCAGCAGCTTCTCCTTCGGGGGGGACAGCTATGGCTACACCTTC	CASSFSFGGDSYGYTF
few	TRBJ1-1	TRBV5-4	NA	TGTGCCAGCAGCAGAAGACAGGTTGCCAACACTGAAGCTTTCTTT	CASSRRQVANTEAFF
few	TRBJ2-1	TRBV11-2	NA	TGTGCCAGCAGCTTCCCCACGGGACGCCCGACCTACAATGAGCAGTTCTTC	CASSFPTGRPTYNEQFF
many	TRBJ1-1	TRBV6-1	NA	TGTGCCAGCAGTGAATTCACTGAAGCTTTCTTT	CASSEFTEAFF
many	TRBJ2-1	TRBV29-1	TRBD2	TGCAGCGTTGTGACTAGCGGACGCTCCTACAATGAGCAGTTCTTC	CSVVTSGRSYNEQFF
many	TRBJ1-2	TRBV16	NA	TGTGCCAGCAGCCAATCTACGGTGGGCTTGAATGGCTACACCTTC	CASSQSTVGLNGYTF
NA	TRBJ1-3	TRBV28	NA	TGTGCCAGCATCCGGAATTCCGGAAACACCATATATTTT	CASIRNSGNTIYF
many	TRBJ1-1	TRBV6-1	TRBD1	TGTGCCAGCAGCCGGAGAAGACAGGGGACTGAAGCTTTCTTT	CASSRRRQGTEAFF
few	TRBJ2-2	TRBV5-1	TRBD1	TGCGCCAGCAGCTTTAGGCAGGGGGCGTTCCACACCGGGGAGCTGTTTTTT	CASSFRQGAFHTGELFF
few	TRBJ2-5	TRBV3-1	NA	TGTACCAGCAGCACACGACTAATGCAAGAGACCCAGTACTTC	CTSSTRLMQETQYF
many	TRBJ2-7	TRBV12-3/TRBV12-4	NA	TGTGCCAGCGGGCTCGGCCAGAACTACGAGCAGTACTTC	CASGLGQNYEQYF
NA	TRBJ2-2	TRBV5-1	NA	TGCGCCAGCAGCTTGGTATCTAGTAGGCTCCGGGGGAACGGGGAGCTGTTTTTT	CASSLVSSRLRGNGELFF